This T cell receptor (beta chain) was sequenced for a study of post-analysis software for immune sequencing data. Study details: Multiple sclerosis in the patients followed relapsing-remitting, secondary progressive and progressive-relapsing courses. Study observations and caveats: Four to six TRBV segments, including TRBV5-6, TRBV5-1 and TRBV20-1, were more frequent in patients than controls. Multiple sclerosis patients showed significantly lower normalized Chao1 diversity than controls did.

Unique molecular identifiers were carried by the TCR beta cDNA libraries. One entry per CDR3 protein, called by TCRdb with MiXCR from the PCR reads. The table has about 760,000 distinct CDR3 sequences, approximately 30% seen once. Germline CDR1 SEHNR, CDR2 FQNEAQ (reference sequence). V lost 6 bases and J lost 5, with 10 bases in between. This CDR3 is 13 amino acids long. A remark on this clonotype: Antigen: not known.

This receptor was obtained from a girl between 10 and 17 years old with multiple sclerosis. Sequenced sample: blood. The gene calls are TRBV7-9 and TRBJ2-2; no clear D. For the CDR3, the DNA is TGTGCCAGCAGTGACTCTCGGACCGGGGAGCTGTTTTTT. Residues: CASSDSRTGELFF.